Each of the 30 T cell receptor beta chains below was sequenced from the same sample in a study of T cells after posttransplantation cyclophosphamide. Using immunoSEQ multiplex PCR, the repertoire was profiled, and TCRdb retains in-frame clones only, with some absent. Seen here are approximately 56,000 clones, 90% to 95% observed once, and the top ten hold about 3%. The sequencing input was PBMCs. These receptors were taken from a woman aged 25 to 45 in good health and a related stem cell transplant donor.

This rearrangement joins TRBV27 to TRBJ2-1; 9 nucleotides align to TRBD1. CDR1 and CDR2 (germline): MNHEY, SMNVEV (reference sequence). V lost 6 bases to trimming and J lost 5 bases; unmatched junction nucleotides: 8. The CDR3 loop spans 15 amino acids. Here the CDR3 reads CASRRTGTGNNEQFF. DNA of the CDR3: TGTGCCAGCAGACGTACCGGGACAGGGAACAATGAGCAGTTCTTC.

The chain has TRBV5-1 and TRBJ2-5; 7 nucleotides line up with TRBD2. The CDR3 has 16 amino acids. V trimming: 3 bases; J trimming: 1 base; junction bases outside the gene matches: 9. Germline CDR1 is SGHRS and CDR2 is YFSETQ. Here the CDR3 DNA reads TGCGCCAGCAGCTCCTACTCCGGGACTATCCAAGAGACCCAGTACTTC. Protein product: CASSSYSGTIQETQYF.

The chain couples TRBV11-2 to TRBJ2-1, with 8 bases aligning to TRBD1. The CDR3 covers 14 residues. Germline V gives CDR1 SGHAT, CDR2 FQNNGV. The V segment lost 3 bases and the J segment 12 bases; nucleotides outside the gene matches: 10. The CDR3 nucleotides read TGTGCCAGCAGCTTGGTAGGACAGGGATTTTGGCAGTTCTTC. Translated: CASSLVGQGFWQFF.

This chain connects TRBV6-1 to TRBJ1-2; D gene uncertain. Germline CDR1 is MNHNS and CDR2 is SASEGT. V lost 1 base to trimming and J lost 4 bases, with 4 bases between them. This CDR3 spans 12 amino acids. CDR3 amino acids: CASSEVRYGYTF. The CDR3 DNA follows: TGTGCCAGCAGTGAAGTCCGCTATGGCTACACCTTC.

V gene TRBV2 combines with J gene TRBJ1-6, with D tentatively TRBD1 (5 bases). The ends were cut back, 6 bases at V and 6 bases at J, with 15 bases in the middle. CDR3 length equals 15 residues. The germline V gene has CDR1 SNHLY and CDR2 FYNNEI. The CDR3 protein is CASRENDGGNSPLHF. CDR3 coding DNA: TGTGCCAGCAGAGAGAATGACGGGGGTAATTCACCCCTCCACTTT.

This chain uses TRBV5-1 with TRBJ1-6; 7 nucleotides agree with TRBD1. Germline V gene sequence: CDR1 SGHRS, CDR2 YFSETQ. This CDR3 contains 15 residues. V lost 4 bases and J lost 9; bases outside the gene matches: 10. This CDR3 is CASSPPSTGSSPLHF. CDR3 DNA sequence: TGCGCCAGCAGCCCACCTTCGACAGGGAGTTCACCCCTCCACTTT.

This chain links TRBV27 with TRBJ2-3; 8 positions agree with TRBD1. CDR1 MNHEY and CDR2 SMNVEV come from the germline V gene (reference sequence). V lost 2 bases to trimming and J lost 6 bases; unmatched junction nucleotides: 7. The CDR3 extends over 15 amino acids. CDR3 sequence reads: CASSLIGTGGDTQYF. CDR3 bases: TGTGCCAGCAGTTTAATAGGGACAGGTGGGGATACGCAGTATTTT.

The chain combines TRBV10-3 with TRBJ2-1, with D maybe TRBD2 (5 bases). Germline V gene sequence: CDR1 ENHRY, CDR2 SYGVKD. V lost 3 bases, J lost 0 bases, and 12 bases lay in between. The CDR3 has 16 residues. CDR3 nucleotides: TGTGCCATCAGTGACTACAAGGACTCCTCCTACAATGAGCAGTTCTTC. This sequence encodes CAISDYKDSSYNEQFF.

This chain links TRBV4-2 with TRBJ2-7, with D perhaps matching TRBD2 (6 bases). Trimming took off 1 base at V and 3 bases at J, with 13 bases between the two ends. Germline V gives CDR1 LGHNA, CDR2 YNFKEQ. The CDR3 is 15 amino acids. This CDR3 is CASSQALQGLYEQYF. DNA of the CDR3: TGTGCCAGCAGCCAAGCTTTGCAGGGACTCTACGAGCAGTACTTC.

The gene calls are TRBV5-1 and TRBJ1-1; D is possibly TRBD1 (6 bases). The germline CDR1 and CDR2 sequences are SGHRS and YFSETQ. Trimming cost V 0 bases and J 5 bases, with 11 bases left between them. The CDR3 contains 14 residues. The CDR3 coding sequence is TGCGCCAGCAGCTTGGGCGGGGGCAGGACTGAAGCTTTCTTT. Translation gives CASSLGGGRTEAFF.

CDR3 coding DNA: TGTGCCAGCAGCTTGTCTTCTGGTGCAGGATGGGAGCAGTTCTTC. It encodes CASSLSSGAGWEQFF. The rearrangement uses TRBV5-4 and TRBJ2-1, with D unresolved. This CDR3 comprises 15 residues. With 1 base removed from V and 10 bases from J, the gap between germline ends came to 18 bases. Germline CDR1 and CDR2: SGHNT and YYREEE (reference sequence).

The chain combines TRBV14 with TRBJ1-1; no clear D gene. CDR1 is SGHDN and CDR2 is FVKESK in the germline V gene. The CDR3 is 13 residues long. The V end was cut by 3 bases, the J end by 0 bases, with 5 bases between. This CDR3 is CASSQAMNTEAFF. CDR3 sequence (DNA): TGTGCCAGCAGCCAGGCCATGAACACTGAAGCTTTCTTT.

V is TRBV6-4 and J is TRBJ2-1, with a tentative D call TRBD2 (5 bases). Germline CDR1 MRHNA, CDR2 SNTAGT. The CDR3 contains 14 residues. V lost 10 bases and J 6 bases, leaving 19 bases between the germline ends. As DNA, the CDR3 is TGTGCCAACAGCGGATCGCCAGGAGGCAATGAGCAGTTCTTC. It codes for CANSGSPGGNEQFF.

J is TRBJ2-3 and V is TRBV6-4; 7 bases match TRBD2. CDR1 MRHNA and CDR2 SNTAGT come from the germline V gene. J was trimmed by 4 bases and V by 6 bases; bases with no gene match: 13. This CDR3 has 16 amino acids. The CDR3 loop reads CASRAGGGGHADTQYF. The CDR3 nucleotides read TGTGCCAGCAGGGCTGGTGGCGGGGGTCATGCAGATACGCAGTATTTT.

The chain employs TRBV29-1 and TRBJ1-1; a weak D match, TRBD1 (5 bases). This CDR3 region has 13 residues. V lost 7 bases, J lost 9 bases, and 21 bases lay in between. The germline V gene encodes CDR1 SQVTM and CDR2 ANQGSEA. The CDR3 coding sequence is TGCAGCGCCGCTATCGTAGGGCAGGGTCAAGCTTTCTTT. Translation gives CSAAIVGQGQAFF.

This chain links TRBV2 with TRBJ1-1, with 8 bases aligning to TRBD1. Germline CDR1 and CDR2: SNHLY and FYNNEI. Trimming removed 6 bases from V and 0 bases from J; junction bases left unmatched: 9. This CDR3 spans 16 amino acids. The CDR3 loop is CASRLGTGALNTEAFF. In DNA form, the CDR3 reads TGTGCCAGCAGGCTAGGGACAGGAGCTCTGAACACTGAAGCTTTCTTT.

This clone was seen at least ten times. This rearrangement joins TRBV5-1 to TRBJ1-5, with a possible D match to TRBD1 (5 bases). Germline V gene data show CDR1 as SGHRS and CDR2 as YFSETQ. There are 13 residues in the CDR3. V dropped 5 bases and J dropped 5 bases, with 11 bases sitting between them. The CDR3 region has the DNA TGCGCCAGCAGATGGACACCTGATCAGCCCCAGCATTTT. This gives the protein CASRWTPDQPQHF.

The chain combines TRBV6-6 with TRBJ2-3; D is possibly TRBD1 (6 bases). The CDR3 totals 14 residues. V was clipped by 5 bases and J by 0 bases, with 9 bases between them. Looked up from germline, CDR1 is MNHNY and CDR2 is SVGAGI (reference sequence). In DNA form, the CDR3 reads TGTGCCAGCAGTCCTAGGGGGAGCACAGATACGCAGTATTTT. This gives the protein CASSPRGSTDTQYF.

The chain recombines TRBV4-2 with TRBJ2-6, with 12 bases matching TRBD1. Germline assignment: CDR1 LGHNA and CDR2 YNFKEQ. J was trimmed by 2 bases and V by 3 bases; bases with no gene match: 20. The CDR3 runs to 23 residues. The CDR3: CASSHLTISGQGAFWPGANVLTF. Here the CDR3 DNA reads TGTGCCAGCAGCCACCTTACTATCTCGGGACAGGGGGCATTCTGGCCTGGGGCCAACGTCCTGACTTTC.

This clone was observed a single time. The chain couples TRBV4-1 to TRBJ1-2; D unclear. This CDR3 spans 16 amino acids. V lost 0 bases, J lost 3 bases, and 14 bases lay in between. CDR1 and CDR2 from the germline V gene are MGHRA and YSYEKL. Here the CDR3 DNA reads TGCGCCAGCAGCCAAGATCCTTACGGAGGGTACTATGGCTACACCTTC. Amino acids: CASSQDPYGGYYGYTF.

The rearrangement links TRBV9 to TRBJ1-3; 8 bases fit TRBD1. Germline V lookup: CDR1 SGDLS, CDR2 YYNGEE. The CDR3 contains 16 residues. J was trimmed by 0 bases and V by 3 bases; bases with no gene match: 5. The CDR3 DNA reads TGTGCCAGCAGCGAGGGACAGGCGATCTCTGGAAACACCATATATTTT. Translation gives CASSEGQAISGNTIYF. The variable domain in full, completed from reference TRBV9 and TRBJ1-3, reads DSGVTQTPKHLITATGQRVTLRCSPRSGDLSVYWYQQSLDQGLQFLIQYYNGEERAKGNILERFSAQQFPDLHSELNLSSLELGDSALYFCASSEGQAISGNTIYFGEGSWLTVV.

V usage is TRBV7-9 and J usage is TRBJ1-2; unclear D gene. Trimming stripped 5 bases from V and 3 bases from J, with 13 bases between. CDR1 and CDR2 from the germline V gene are SEHNR and FQNEAQ (reference sequence). This CDR3 comprises 14 residues. CDR3: CASSPQGGDYGYTF. The CDR3 bases are TGTGCCAGCAGCCCACAAGGAGGAGACTATGGCTACACCTTC.

The rearrangement uses TRBV11-2 and TRBJ1-1, with D tentatively TRBD1 (6 bases). Trimming left V 0 bases short and J 11 bases short, with 22 bases between. The CDR3 is 16 residues long. Germline lookup yields CDR1 SGHAT and CDR2 FQNNGV. CDR3: CASSLDPPDRRFAAFF. In DNA, the CDR3 is TGTGCCAGCAGCTTAGATCCGCCAGACAGGAGATTTGCCGCTTTCTTT.

This chain uses TRBV29-1 with TRBJ2-2; TRBD1 might be the D (6 bases). Trimming cost V 0 bases and J 4 bases, with 12 bases left between them. The CDR3 loop spans 15 amino acids. Germline V gene lookup returns CDR1 SQVTM and CDR2 ANQGSEA. The CDR3 sequence is CSVEDRQGTTGELFF. CDR3 sequence (DNA): TGCAGCGTTGAAGATCGGCAGGGGACCACCGGGGAGCTGTTTTTT.

The gene calls are TRBV5-6 and TRBJ1-2, with TRBD1 matching 8 bases. J gave up 8 bases and V 2 bases, and 5 bases lay outside the gene matches. Germline lookup yields CDR1 SGHDT and CDR2 YYEEEE. This CDR3 spans 13 amino acids. The CDR3 sequence is CASSLPTGEGYTF. The CDR3 DNA is TGTGCCAGCAGCTTACCGACAGGGGAGGGCTACACCTTC.

The chain employs TRBV6-1 and TRBJ2-7; no definite D call. CDR3 length: 14 amino acids. V lost 4 bases to trimming and J lost 0 bases, with 10 bases between them. Germline CDR1 and CDR2: MNHNS and SASEGT. The CDR3 sequence: CASSAFSDSYEQYF. The CDR3 coding sequence is TGTGCCAGCAGTGCGTTCAGTGACTCCTACGAGCAGTACTTC.

The genes are TRBV5-6 and TRBJ2-5; 7 bases line up with TRBD1. Near its end, the DNA agrees better with TRBJ2-7, so the J call may be wrong. The CDR3 contains 15 residues. Germline CDR1 is SGHDT and CDR2 is YYEEEE. CDR3 DNA sequence: TGTGCCAGCAGCCCCGATTTAGACAGGGCCTACGAGCAGTACTTC. As protein: CASSPDLDRAYEQYF.

The rearrangement joins TRBV4-1 to TRBJ1-3; maybe TRBD1 (6 bases). Germline V gives CDR1 MGHRA, CDR2 YSYEKL. The length of the CDR3 is 13 residues. Trimming removed 8 bases from V and 0 bases from J, with 8 bases in between. The CDR3 here is CASRGGSGNTIYF. As DNA, the CDR3 is TGCGCCAGCCGAGGGGGCTCTGGAAACACCATATATTTT.

The chain is built from TRBV6-6 and TRBJ1-1, with 10 bases identical to TRBD1. This CDR3 contains 13 residues. J gave up 6 bases and V 8 bases, and 6 bases lay outside the gene matches. Germline V lookup: CDR1 MNHNY, CDR2 SVGAGI (reference sequence). In DNA form, the CDR3 reads TGTGCCAGCGCCGGGACAGGGGTGTCTGAAGCTTTCTTT. Protein sequence: CASAGTGVSEAFF.

The chain has TRBV11-2 and TRBJ1-5; D not certain. CDR1 and CDR2 from the germline V gene are SGHAT and FQNNGV. Trimming left V 2 bases short and J 3 bases short, with 11 bases between. The CDR3 consists of 15 residues. The CDR3 DNA reads as TGTGCCAGCAGCTTACAGGCCGGACTCAATCAGCCCCAGCATTTT. Its protein product is CASSLQAGLNQPQHF.